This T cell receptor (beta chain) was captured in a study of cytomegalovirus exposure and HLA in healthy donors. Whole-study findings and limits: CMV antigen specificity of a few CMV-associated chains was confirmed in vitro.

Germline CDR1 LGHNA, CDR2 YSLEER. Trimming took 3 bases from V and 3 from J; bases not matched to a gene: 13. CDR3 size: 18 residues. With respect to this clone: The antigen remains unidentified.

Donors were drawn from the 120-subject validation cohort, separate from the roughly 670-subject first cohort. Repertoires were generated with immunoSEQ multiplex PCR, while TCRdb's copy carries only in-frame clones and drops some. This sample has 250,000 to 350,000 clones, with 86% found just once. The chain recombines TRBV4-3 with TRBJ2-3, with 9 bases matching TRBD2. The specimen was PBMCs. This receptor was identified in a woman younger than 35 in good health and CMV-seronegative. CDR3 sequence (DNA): TGCGCCAGCAGCCATCGCGGAGGGAAAGCGGGAGGAACAGATACGCAGTATTTT. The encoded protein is CASSHRGGKAGGTDTQYF.